This T cell receptor (beta chain) was identified during a study of T-cell reconstitution after alpha-beta-depleted transplantation in children. J gave up 4 bases and V 4 bases, and 9 bases lay outside the gene matches. The CDR3 runs to 16 residues. In germline, CDR1 is SGHRS, CDR2 YFSETQ. This clonotype was observed many times. Unique molecular identifiers tagged the TCRbeta library. Each CDR3 protein gets one entry after TCRdb re-called the PCR reads with MiXCR. In the table there are about 300,000 distinct CDR3 sequences, around 9.1% of which are singletons. Sequencing was performed on PBMCs, taken before TCRalphabeta/CD19-depleted stem cell transplant. The chain carries TRBV5-1 and TRBJ2-2, with 8 bases lining up with TRBD1. The receptor was isolated from a boy under three years old with acute myeloid leukemia, due to receive a stem cell transplant. This CDR3 is CASSGGTGRGTGELFF. The CDR3 region has the DNA TGCGCCAGCAGCGGGGGGACAGGCCGGGGCACCGGGGAGCTGTTTTTT.